Sequencing of this TCR beta chain was carried out in a study of cytomegalovirus exposure and HLA in healthy donors. Findings and limits, study-wide: Presence/absence analyses treated sequencing depth as roughly uniform across donors. The majority of CMV-associated TCR beta chains were reported as apparently HLA-restricted in a later analysis.

The PCR had 60 Vbeta and 13 Jbeta primers. TCRdb's table, derived via immunoSEQ multiplex PCR, lists solely in-frame clones and lacks some. The repertoire holds about 130,000 clones, approximately 80% seen once, with roughly 4% in the top ten. V shed 10 bases and J 1 base; nucleotides not matched to a gene: 8. The CDR3 is 15 residues long. Germline V gene lookup returns CDR1 LNHDA and CDR2 SQIVND (reference sequence). Of note for this clone: Its matching antigen is unknown.

Sequencing was performed on PBMCs. V is TRBV19 and J is TRBJ1-3; 9 positions agree with TRBD1. The receptor was derived from a woman between 35 and 50 years old in good health and CMV-seronegative. CDR3 DNA: TGTGCCACCCGCCCCGGGACAGGGTCTGGAAACACCATATATTTT. Encoded protein: CATRPGTGSGNTIYF.